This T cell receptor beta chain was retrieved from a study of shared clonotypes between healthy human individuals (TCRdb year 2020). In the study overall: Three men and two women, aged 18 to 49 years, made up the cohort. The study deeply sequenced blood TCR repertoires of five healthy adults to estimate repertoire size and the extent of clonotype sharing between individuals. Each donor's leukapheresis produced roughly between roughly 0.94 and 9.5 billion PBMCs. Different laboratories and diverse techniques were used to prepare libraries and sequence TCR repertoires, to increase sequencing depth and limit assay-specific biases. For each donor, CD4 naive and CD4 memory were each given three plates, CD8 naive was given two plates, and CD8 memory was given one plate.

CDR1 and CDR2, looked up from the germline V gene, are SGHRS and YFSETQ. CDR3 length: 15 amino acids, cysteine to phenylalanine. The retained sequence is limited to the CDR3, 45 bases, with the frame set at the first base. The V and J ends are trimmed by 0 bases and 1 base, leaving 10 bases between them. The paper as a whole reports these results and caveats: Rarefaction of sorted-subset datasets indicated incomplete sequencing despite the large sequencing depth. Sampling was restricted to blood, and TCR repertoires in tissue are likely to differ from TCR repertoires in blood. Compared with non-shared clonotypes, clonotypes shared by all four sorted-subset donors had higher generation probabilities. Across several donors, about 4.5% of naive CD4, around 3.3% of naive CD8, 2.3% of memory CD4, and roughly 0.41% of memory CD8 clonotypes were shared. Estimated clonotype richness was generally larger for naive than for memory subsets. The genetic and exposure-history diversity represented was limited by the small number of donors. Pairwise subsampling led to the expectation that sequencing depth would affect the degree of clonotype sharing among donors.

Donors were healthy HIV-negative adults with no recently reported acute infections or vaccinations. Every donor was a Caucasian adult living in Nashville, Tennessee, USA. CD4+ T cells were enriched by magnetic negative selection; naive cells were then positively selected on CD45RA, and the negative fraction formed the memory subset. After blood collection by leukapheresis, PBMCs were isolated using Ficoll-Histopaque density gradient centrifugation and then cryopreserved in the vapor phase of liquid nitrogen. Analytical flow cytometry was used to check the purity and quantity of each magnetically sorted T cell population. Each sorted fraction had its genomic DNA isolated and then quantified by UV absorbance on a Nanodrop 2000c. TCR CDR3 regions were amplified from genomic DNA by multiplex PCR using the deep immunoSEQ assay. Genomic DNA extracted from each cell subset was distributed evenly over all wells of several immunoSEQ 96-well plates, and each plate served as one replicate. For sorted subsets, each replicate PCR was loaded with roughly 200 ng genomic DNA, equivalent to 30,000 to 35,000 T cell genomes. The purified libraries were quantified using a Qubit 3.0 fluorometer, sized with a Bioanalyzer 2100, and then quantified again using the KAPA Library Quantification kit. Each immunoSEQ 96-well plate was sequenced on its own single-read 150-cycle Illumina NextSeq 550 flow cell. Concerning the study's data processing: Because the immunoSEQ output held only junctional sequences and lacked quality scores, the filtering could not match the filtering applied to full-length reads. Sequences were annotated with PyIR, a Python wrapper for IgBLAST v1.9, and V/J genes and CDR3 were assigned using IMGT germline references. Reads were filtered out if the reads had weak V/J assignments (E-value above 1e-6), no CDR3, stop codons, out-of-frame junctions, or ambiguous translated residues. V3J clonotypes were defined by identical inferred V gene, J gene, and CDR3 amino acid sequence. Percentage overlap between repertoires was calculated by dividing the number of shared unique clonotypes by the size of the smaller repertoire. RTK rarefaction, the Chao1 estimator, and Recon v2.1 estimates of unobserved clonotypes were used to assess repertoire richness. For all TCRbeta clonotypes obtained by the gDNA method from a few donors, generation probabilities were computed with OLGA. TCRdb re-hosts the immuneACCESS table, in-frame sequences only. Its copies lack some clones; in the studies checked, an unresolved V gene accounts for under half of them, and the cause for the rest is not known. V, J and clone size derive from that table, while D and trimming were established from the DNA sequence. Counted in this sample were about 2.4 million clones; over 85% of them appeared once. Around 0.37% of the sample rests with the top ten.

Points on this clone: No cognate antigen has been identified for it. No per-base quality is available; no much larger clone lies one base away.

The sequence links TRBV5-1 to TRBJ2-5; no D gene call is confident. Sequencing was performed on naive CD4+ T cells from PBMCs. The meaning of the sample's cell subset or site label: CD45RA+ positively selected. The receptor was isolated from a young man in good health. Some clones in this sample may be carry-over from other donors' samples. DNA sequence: TGCGCCAGCAGCTTGGCCGAAGGACCCCAAGAGACCCAGTACTTC. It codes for CASSLAEGPQETQYF.